This is a list of T cell receptor beta chains from one sample in a study of blood T cell repertoires in COVID-19. Only in-frame clones appear in the TCRdb table, and some are missing; sequencing was by immunoSEQ multiplex PCR. The sample lists about 72,000 clones, under 90% occurring once. The sample taken for sequencing was peripheral blood. The receptors originated from a man between 65 and 79 years old with active or convalescent COVID-19. Each CDR3 is given with its conserved first and last residue. D genes are given only for firm matches. Expanded clones get a size class; other rows say once, few or many, or leave the size out.

>TRBV2|NA|17|NA|TRBJ2-2
TGTGCCAGCAGTGAGCGGTTTGGTCGGGTAAACACCGGGGAGCTGTTTTTT
CASSERFGRVNTGELFF
>TRBV28|NA|16|TRBD2|TRBJ2-5
TGTGCCAGCAGTCCTGGGGGACTAGCGGGAGGAAAGACCCAGTACTTC
CASSPGGLAGGKTQYF
>TRBV6-1|few|14|NA|TRBJ1-5
TGTGCCAGCAGTGAAGAGCACAGGGCCCAGCCCCAGCATTTT
CASSEEHRAQPQHF
>TRBV5-1|NA|15|NA|TRBJ1-1
TGCGCCAGCAGCTTGGTTTCGGGAATCCGCACTGAAGCTTTCTTT
CASSLVSGIRTEAFF
>TRBV9|NA|15|TRBD2|TRBJ2-7
TGTGCCAGCAGCGCCGGGACTAGCGGGAGTCGCGAGCAGTACTTC
CASSAGTSGSREQYF
>TRBV5-1|NA|14|NA|TRBJ1-1
TGCGCCAGCACCCCGACAGGCCGACGCGCTGAAGCTTTCTTT
CASTPTGRRAEAFF
>TRBV9|NA|14|NA|TRBJ1-4
TGTGCCAGCAGCGTTAGCGGGACTAATGAAAAACTGTTTTTT
CASSVSGTNEKLFF
>TRBV10-3|NA|13|NA|TRBJ1-5
TGTGCCATCAGTGGACAGACTGATCAGCCCCAGCATTTT
CAISGQTDQPQHF
>TRBV29-1|NA|13|NA|TRBJ1-2
TGCAGCGCCCTCCTCGGAGCTAACTATGGCTACACCTTC
CSALLGANYGYTF
>TRBV28|NA|12|NA|TRBJ2-7
TGTGCCAGCAGTTACAGTTCCTACGAGCAGTACTTC
CASSYSSYEQYF
>TRBV30|NA|13|TRBD2|TRBJ2-5
TGTGCCTGGAGGGGACTAGGGGAGGAGACCCAGTACTTC
CAWRGLGEETQYF
>TRBV18|NA|14|NA|TRBJ2-7
TGTGCCAGCTCACCAGGATCAGGGGCCTACGAGCAGTACTTC
CASSPGSGAYEQYF
>TRBV9|NA|13|TRBD1|TRBJ1-2
TGTGCCAGCAGCAGGGGGCAGGTCTATGGCTACACCTTC
CASSRGQVYGYTF
>TRBV7-9|NA|14|NA|TRBJ1-2
TGTGCCAGCAGCCCAGGATCAGAGGGCTATGGCTACACCTTC
CASSPGSEGYGYTF
>TRBV19|few|14|TRBD1|TRBJ1-1
TGTGCCAGTAGTAAGGACAGGGGGCACGCTGAAGCTTTCTTT
CASSKDRGHAEAFF
>TRBV5-4|once|12|NA|TRBJ2-3
TGTGCCAGCAGTTCGGCAGGGGATACGCAGTATTTT
CASSSAGDTQYF
>TRBV28|once|12|NA|TRBJ1-2
TGTGCCAGCAGTCTACAGGACTATGGCTACACCTTC
CASSLQDYGYTF
>TRBV6-4|once|14|TRBD1|TRBJ1-2
TGTGCCAGCAGTCCGGGACAGGGTAACTATGGCTACACCTTC
CASSPGQGNYGYTF
>TRBV28|NA|14|TRBD1|TRBJ2-7
TGTGCCAGCAGCCCCGGACAGGGCTACAACGAGCAGTACTTC
CASSPGQGYNEQYF
>TRBV3-1/TRBV3-2|NA|14|NA|TRBJ2-3
TGTGCCAGCAGCCAAGATGCCAGGGAAGATACGCAGTATTTT
CASSQDAREDTQYF
>TRBV18|NA|12|NA|TRBJ2-3
TGTGCCAGCTCACCGGTCGGGGATACGCAGTATTTT
CASSPVGDTQYF
>TRBV5-1|once|14|NA|TRBJ1-1
TGCGCCAGCAGCCTGGACAGTTCAAGACCAGAAGCTTTCTTT
CASSLDSSRPEAFF
>TRBV14|NA|13|NA|TRBJ1-1
TGTGCCAGCAGCCCCCATACAAACACTGAAGCTTTCTTT
CASSPHTNTEAFF
>TRBV19|many|13|NA|TRBJ1-2
TGTGCCAGTAGTCCCACAGGGTGGGATGGCTACACCTTC
CASSPTGWDGYTF
>TRBV3-1/TRBV3-2|NA|15|TRBD1|TRBJ1-2
TGTGCCAGCAGCCACCCGACAGGGCCCAGCTATGGCTACACCTTC
CASSHPTGPSYGYTF
>TRBV29-1|NA|14|NA|TRBJ2-1
TGCAGCGTTGAAAGCGCGGGGGCGGTCAATGAGCAGTTCTTC
CSVESAGAVNEQFF
>TRBV5-1|NA|16|TRBD1|TRBJ1-3
TGCGCCAGCAGCTTGGGGACAGGGTTCTCTGGAAACACCATATATTTT
CASSLGTGFSGNTIYF
>TRBV29-1|NA|15|NA|TRBJ1-2
TGCAGCGTTGATCGGCCACAGGCCGTGTTGGGGGGCTACACCTTC
CSVDRPQAVLGGYTF
>TRBV9|NA|15|NA|TRBJ1-2
TGTGCCAGCAGCGTCCTAGAGGGTTCCCTCTATGGCTACACCTTC
CASSVLEGSLYGYTF
>TRBV7-9|NA|15|NA|TRBJ2-6
TGTGCCAGCAGCTTAGTACACTCTGGGGCCAACGTCCTGACTTTC
CASSLVHSGANVLTF
>TRBV19|few|15|NA|TRBJ2-7
TGTGCCAGTAGTACCACACCGAAAAGCTCCTACGAGCAGTACTTC
CASSTTPKSSYEQYF
>TRBV2|once|15|TRBD2|TRBJ2-1
TGTGCCAGCAGTGGGCCCGGGAGGGGCTACAATGAGCAGTTCTTC
CASSGPGRGYNEQFF
>TRBV9|NA|15|TRBD1|TRBJ1-2
TGTGCCAGCAGCGCTCGGGACAGGGAAGGAAATGGCTACACCTTC
CASSARDREGNGYTF
>TRBV11-3|NA|15|NA|TRBJ2-2
TGTGCCAGCAGCTCAATTACAGGTTTCCCCGGGGAGCTGTTTTTT
CASSSITGFPGELFF
>TRBV30|NA|16|TRBD2|TRBJ2-1
TGTGCCTGGAGTGTCTTTGTAGCGGGAGCGGGCAATGAGCAGTTCTTC
CAWSVFVAGAGNEQFF
>TRBV5-1|NA|14|TRBD1|TRBJ2-3
TGCGCCAGCAGCTTAACAGGGGACACAGATACGCAGTATTTT
CASSLTGDTDTQYF
>TRBV19|NA|19|TRBD1|TRBJ2-6
TGTGCCAGTAGTATGGGAGTGGACAGGGGGCCGTCTGGGGCCAACGTCCTGACTTTC
CASSMGVDRGPSGANVLTF
>TRBV7-9|NA|15|NA|TRBJ2-5
TGTGCCAGCAGCGCCCGGGCTAGCGCGCGCGAGACCCAGTACTTC
CASSARASARETQYF